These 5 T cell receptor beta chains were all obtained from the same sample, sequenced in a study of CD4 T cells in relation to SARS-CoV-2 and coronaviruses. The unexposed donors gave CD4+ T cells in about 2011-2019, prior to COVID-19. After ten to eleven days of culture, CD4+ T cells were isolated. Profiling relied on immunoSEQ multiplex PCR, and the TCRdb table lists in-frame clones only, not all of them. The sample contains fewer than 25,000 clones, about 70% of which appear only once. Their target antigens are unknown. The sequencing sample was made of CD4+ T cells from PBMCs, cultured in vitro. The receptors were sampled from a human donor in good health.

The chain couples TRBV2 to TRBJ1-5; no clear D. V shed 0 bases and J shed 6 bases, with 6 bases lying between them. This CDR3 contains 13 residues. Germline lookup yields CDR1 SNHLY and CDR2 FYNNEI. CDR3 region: CASSEALSQPQHF. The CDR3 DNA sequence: TGTGCCAGCAGTGAAGCGCTTAGTCAGCCCCAGCATTTT.

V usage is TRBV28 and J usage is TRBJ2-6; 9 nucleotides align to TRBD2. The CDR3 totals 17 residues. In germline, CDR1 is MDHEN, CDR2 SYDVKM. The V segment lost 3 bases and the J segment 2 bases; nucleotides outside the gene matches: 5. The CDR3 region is CASSFLGGGAGANVLTF. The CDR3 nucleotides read TGTGCCAGCAGTTTTCTTGGCGGGGGGGCTGGGGCCAACGTCCTGACTTTC. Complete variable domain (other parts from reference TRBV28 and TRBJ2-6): DVKVTQSSRYLVKRTGEKVFLECVQDMDHENMFWYRQDPGLGLRLIYFSYDVKMKEKGDIPEGYSVSREKKERFSLILESASTNQTSMYLCASSFLGGGAGANVLTFGAGSRLTVL.

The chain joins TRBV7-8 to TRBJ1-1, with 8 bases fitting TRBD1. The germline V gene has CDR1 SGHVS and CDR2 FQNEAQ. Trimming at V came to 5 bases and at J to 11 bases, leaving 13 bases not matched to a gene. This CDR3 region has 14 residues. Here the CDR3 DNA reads TGTGCCAGCAGCCCAGGGACAGGCTCTGGAGGGGCTTTCTTT. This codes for CASSPGTGSGGAFF.

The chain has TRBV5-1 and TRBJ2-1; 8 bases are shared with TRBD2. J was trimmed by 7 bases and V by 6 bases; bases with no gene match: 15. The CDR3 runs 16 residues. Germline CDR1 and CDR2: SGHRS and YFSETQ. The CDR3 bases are TGCGCCAGCAAACCGGGGGGAGCGGGAGCTTTTAATGAGCAGTTCTTC. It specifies CASKPGGAGAFNEQFF.

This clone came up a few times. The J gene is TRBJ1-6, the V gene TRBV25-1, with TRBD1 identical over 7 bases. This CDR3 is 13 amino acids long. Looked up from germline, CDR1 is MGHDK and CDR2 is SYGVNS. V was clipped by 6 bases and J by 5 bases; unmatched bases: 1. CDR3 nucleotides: TGTGCCAGCAGAGACAGGGATAATTCACCCCTCCACTTT. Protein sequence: CASRDRDNSPLHF.